The present TCR beta chain was sequenced within a study of identical twins. Findings and limits, study-wide: Conclusions rested on cross-sectional statistics rather than following the same donors.

A universal primer site was added by template switching, and unique molecular identifiers were carried by the cDNA. MiXCR, run by TCRdb on the 5' RACE reads, gives a single entry per CDR3 protein. The sample holds 1.5 million to 2 million distinct CDR3 sequences, about 30% seen once. From germline, CDR1 is LGHNA and CDR2 YNFKEQ. The CDR3 length is 12 residues. With 0 bases removed from V and 11 bases from J, the gap between germline ends came to 10 bases. In its sample, this clonotype was seen many times. The target antigen is unknown. The clonotype originates from a newborn girl in good health. This chain joins TRBV4-2 and TRBJ1-2; D perhaps matches TRBD1 (5 bases). The sequenced sample consisted of cord blood. The CDR3 region is CASSQDTGRYTF. CDR3 coding DNA: TGTGCCAGCAGCCAAGATACGGGACGTTACACCTTC.